This T cell receptor (beta chain) was captured by sequencing in a study of identical twins. Study results and limitations: Conclusions leaned on cross-sectional statistical analysis and did not track the same donors over time. With monozygotic twins, out-of-frame TCR alpha sharing exceeded what models estimated. Those out-of-frame alpha sequences shared by twins showed an excess of low generation probability.

CDR1 is MNHEY and CDR2 is SVGAGI in the germline V gene. This CDR3 contains 14 residues. TCRdb reprocessed the 5' RACE reads with MiXCR, giving one entry per CDR3 protein. The sample records roughly 710,000 distinct CDR3 sequences, 5.5% to 6.5% being singletons. This clonotype was counted between two and nine times. As yet, its antigen is unknown. A read error may account for a junction end that differs from germline. This TCR was sampled from a man in his late teens or twenties in good health. The chain joins TRBV6-5 to TRBJ2-2; D is uncertain. The specimen sequenced was naive T cells sorted from blood. The CDR3 loop reads CASSYSGNAGELFF. CDR3 nucleotides: TGTGCCAGCAGTTACTCAGGGAACGCCGGGGAGCTGTTTTTT.